Below are 6 T cell receptor beta chains sequenced from a single sample in a study of graft-versus-host responses after intestinal transplantation. Sequencing used immunoSEQ multiplex PCR; TCRdb keeps in-frame clones, though not all of them. Of approximately 85,000 clones in the sample, over 80% were seen once. Their antigens are not known. Specimen: unstimulated CD8+ T cells sorted from spleen or lymph node cells, collected before transplant. The receptors originated from a human donor who was the organ donor for an intestinal transplant.

This chain connects TRBV19 to TRBJ2-3, with 9 positions matching TRBD2. V lost 1 base and J lost 5; bases outside the gene matches: 7. Germline loops: CDR1 LNHDA, CDR2 SQIVND (reference sequence). The CDR3 is 16 residues long. The CDR3 DNA follows: TGTGCCAGTAGTATAGTCGGCGGGGGGGCAGGAGATACGCAGTATTTT. Encoded protein: CASSIVGGGAGDTQYF. Supplemented by reference TRBV19 and TRBJ2-3, the full variable domain reads DGGITQSPKYLFRKEGQNVTLSCEQNLNHDAMYWYRQDPGQGLRLIYYSQIVNDFQKGDIAEGYSVSREKKESFPLTVTSAQKNPTAFYLCASSIVGGGAGDTQYFGPGTRLTVL.

The chain has TRBV19 and TRBJ2-3; TRBD1 is a possible D gene (5 bases). The CDR3 has 17 residues. V lost 6 bases and J 4 bases, leaving 23 bases between the germline ends. The germline CDR1 and CDR2 sequences are LNHDA and SQIVND (reference sequence). CDR3 DNA sequence: TGTGCCAGTAGCCCCCTTGGAGTCAGGGCACAACCAGATACGCAGTATTTT. Translating it yields CASSPLGVRAQPDTQYF. The full variable domain, its missing parts supplied by reference TRBV19 and TRBJ2-3, is DGGITQSPKYLFRKEGQNVTLSCEQNLNHDAMYWYRQDPGQGLRLIYYSQIVNDFQKGDIAEGYSVSREKKESFPLTVTSAQKNPTAFYLCASSPLGVRAQPDTQYFGPGTRLTVL.

This chain links TRBV7-3 with TRBJ2-1; TRBD2 matches 9 bases. V was pared by 4 bases and J by 2 bases, with 3 bases of the junction left unmatched. In germline, CDR1 is SGHTA, CDR2 FQGTGA. The CDR3 runs 15 residues. The CDR3 nucleotides are TGTGCCAGCAGCTGGGGCGGGGGGGCCTACAATGAGCAGTTCTTC. Its translation: CASSWGGGAYNEQFF.

The CDR3 nucleotides are TGTGCCAGCAGCCAAGGGACTAGCCCCGATACGCAGTATTTT. It encodes CASSQGTSPDTQYF. The rearrangement links TRBV11-2 to TRBJ2-3; the match to TRBD2 covers 9 bases. V shed 5 bases and J 6 bases; nucleotides not matched to a gene: 6. Per the germline V gene, CDR1 is SGHAT and CDR2 is FQNNGV. CDR3 length equals 14 residues.

A single count supports this clone. Germline and junction disagree at one end, which may indicate a read error. This sequence joins TRBV7-9 and TRBJ2-7; 10 bases align to TRBD2. Germline V gives CDR1 SEHNR, CDR2 FQNEAQ (reference sequence). The CDR3 covers 12 residues. The CDR3 loop is CASSLGTSGLKF. For the CDR3, the DNA is TGTGCCAGCAGCTTAGGGACTAGCGGTCTTAAATTC.

The chain carries TRBV4-1 and TRBJ2-5; maybe TRBD2 (5 bases). Germline CDR1 reads MGHRA; CDR2 reads YSYEKL. The CDR3 is 13 amino acids. V was trimmed by 4 bases and J by 2 bases, leaving 8 bases between them. The CDR3 is CASSPGMQETQYF. In nucleotides, the CDR3 is TGCGCCAGCAGCCCCGGGATGCAAGAGACCCAGTACTTC.